The entry below describes one TCR beta chain. The target antigen is unknown. The sample belongs to a study of cytomegalovirus exposure and HLA in healthy donors. Study-wide results and limits: Across donors, most TCRs were seen rarely, yet some public ones were widespread.

CDR1 is SGHVS, CDR2 FQNEAQ, per germline. The CDR3 covers 14 residues. V dropped 4 bases and J dropped 3 bases, with 10 bases sitting between them. Vbeta (60) and Jbeta (13) primers were used in the PCR. Data came from immunoSEQ multiplex PCR; TCRdb stores just in-frame clones and leaves some out. This table has nearly 200,000 clones, about 76% appearing once. What was sequenced was PBMCs. V usage is TRBV7-8 and J usage is TRBJ1-5; possibly TRBD1 for D (6 bases). This clonotype was obtained from a male donor in good health and CMV-seropositive. CDR3 nucleotides: TGTGCCAGCAGCTCCCGACAGGCCAATCAGCCCCAGCATTTT. Translation: CASSSRQANQPQHF.